What follows are 30 T cell receptor beta chains derived from one specimen sequenced in a study of blood T cell repertoires in COVID-19. Sequencing was performed with immunoSEQ multiplex PCR; in TCRdb, only in-frame clones are kept and a portion is missing. Of 250,000 to 300,000 clones listed, 90% to 95% are singletons. Material: PBMCs or T cells enriched from blood (not recorded which). These receptors were obtained from a human donor in a cohort exposed to, infected with or recovered from COVID-19 (not recorded which). The donor label of this sample is uncertain.

The rearrangement uses TRBV30 and TRBJ2-5; maybe TRBD1 (5 bases). V gave up 2 bases and J gave up 2 bases, with 9 bases separating them. CDR3 length: 13 amino acids. Germline CDR1 is GTSNPN and CDR2 is SVGIG (reference sequence). The CDR3 sequence is CAWSRQLQETQYF. The CDR3 DNA is TGTGCCTGGAGTCGACAGCTTCAAGAGACCCAGTACTTC.

This chain connects TRBV24-1 to TRBJ2-5; D perhaps matches TRBD1 (6 bases). The CDR3 spans 16 residues. V was pared by 3 bases and J by 1 base, with 14 bases between. The germline V gene encodes CDR1 KGHDR and CDR2 SFDVKD. CDR3 amino acids: CATSDRVGQFQETQYF. CDR3 coding DNA: TGTGCCACCAGTGATCGAGTGGGACAATTCCAAGAGACCCAGTACTTC.

The V call is TRBV5-1, the J call TRBJ1-6, with D possibly matching TRBD1 (5 bases). Trimming took off 3 bases at V and 0 bases at J, with 16 bases between the two ends. Germline V CDR1 and CDR2: SGHRS, YFSETQ. The CDR3 sequence is 18 residues long. CDR3 region: CASSSGLGPSSYNSPLHF. The CDR3 nucleotides are TGCGCCAGCAGCTCGGGACTGGGACCCAGCTCCTATAATTCACCCCTCCACTTT.

The rearrangement uses TRBV19 and TRBJ2-2, with D possibly matching TRBD1 (5 bases). The CDR3 sequence is 15 residues long. V shed 6 bases and J shed 4 bases, with 15 bases lying between them. CDR1 and CDR2 (germline): LNHDA, SQIVND (reference sequence). The CDR3 reads CASRQLRGRTGELFF. The CDR3 DNA sequence: TGTGCCAGTAGACAACTAAGGGGTCGCACCGGGGAGCTGTTTTTT. Drawing the rest from reference TRBV19 and TRBJ2-2, the complete variable domain is DGGITQSPKYLFRKEGQNVTLSCEQNLNHDAMYWYRQDPGQGLRLIYYSQIVNDFQKGDIAEGYSVSREKKESFPLTVTSAQKNPTAFYLCASRQLRGRTGELFFGEGSRLTVL.

The chain has TRBV7-9 and TRBJ2-5; 9 positions agree with TRBD1. The germline CDR1 and CDR2 sequences are SEHNR and FQNEAQ (reference sequence). This CDR3 is built from 14 residues. V shed 3 bases and J 5 bases; nucleotides not matched to a gene: 4. In DNA form, the CDR3 reads TGTGCCAGCAGCTTCACAGGGGGCGGGGAGACCCAGTACTTC. Protein product: CASSFTGGGETQYF. Full variable domain (outside the CDR3, taken from reference TRBV7-9 and TRBJ2-5): DTGVSQNPRHKITKRGQNVTFRCDPISEHNRLYWYRQTLGQGPEFLTYFQNEAQLEKSRLLSDRFSAERPKGSFSTLEIQRTEQGDSAMYLCASSFTGGGETQYFGPGTRLLVL.

The gene calls are TRBV15 and TRBJ2-2; TRBD1 agrees at 8 bases. CDR1 and CDR2 from the germline V gene are LNHNV and YYDKDF (reference sequence). This CDR3 has 15 amino acids. J was trimmed by 0 bases and V by 6 bases; bases with no gene match: 3. The CDR3 protein is CATSRDRTNTGELFF. The CDR3 DNA reads TGTGCCACCAGTAGGGACAGGACGAACACCGGGGAGCTGTTTTTT.

The rearrangement uses TRBV7-3 and TRBJ1-5, with a possible D match to TRBD1 (5 bases). Trimming left V 8 bases short and J 4 bases short, with 18 bases between. The CDR3 extends over 15 amino acids. In germline, CDR1 is SGHTA, CDR2 FQGTGA. This CDR3 reads CASRGLGLLNQPQHF. DNA for the CDR3: TGTGCCAGCCGGGGACTGGGACTCCTGAATCAGCCCCAGCATTTT.

This chain uses TRBV10-3 with TRBJ1-2, with TRBD1 matching 9 bases. The CDR3 length is 14 residues. Germline CDR1 reads ENHRY; CDR2 reads SYGVKD. Unmatched junction bases numbered 1, after V lost 1 base and J lost 4 bases. This CDR3 is CAISELQGAYGYTF. The CDR3 DNA is TGTGCCATCAGTGAGTTACAGGGGGCCTATGGCTACACCTTC.

The chain couples TRBV10-3 to TRBJ2-3, with D maybe TRBD1 (5 bases). The CDR3 extends over 12 amino acids. Trimming took off 10 bases at V and 4 bases at J, with 12 bases between the two ends. Germline CDR1 is ENHRY and CDR2 is SYGVKD. The CDR3 nucleotides are TGTGCCACTCGACAGACCCCAGATACGCAGTATTTT. Translation: CATRQTPDTQYF.

The rearrangement uses TRBV18 and TRBJ1-4; a weak D match, TRBD1 (5 bases). Germline CDR1 KGHSH, CDR2 LQKENI. V lost 1 base and J 8 bases, leaving 8 bases between the germline ends. This CDR3 comprises 13 residues. CDR3 DNA: TGTGCCAGCTCACCACTGGGGGGAGAAAAACTGTTTTTT. Translation gives CASSPLGGEKLFF.

The rearrangement joins TRBV6-5 to TRBJ2-2; D uncertain. There are 13 residues in the CDR3. CDR1 and CDR2 from the germline V gene are MNHEY and SVGAGI. V gave up 6 bases and J gave up 7 bases, with 12 bases separating them. The CDR3 DNA is TGTGCCAGCAGAAAACAAGGCGGCGGGGAGCTGTTTTTT. Amino acids: CASRKQGGGELFF.

The chain uses TRBV9 and TRBJ1-6; D is unclear. The ends were cut back, 3 bases at V and 5 bases at J, with 9 bases in the middle. CDR1 SGDLS and CDR2 YYNGEE come from the germline V gene. The CDR3 runs 14 residues. CDR3 region: CASSGSLDNSPLHF. The DNA for the CDR3 is TGTGCCAGCAGCGGGAGTTTAGATAATTCACCCCTCCACTTT.

The genes are TRBV6-5 and TRBJ1-2; D gene ambiguous. The CDR3 has 14 amino acids. V gave up 2 bases and J gave up 8 bases, with 15 bases separating them. Germline CDR1 reads MNHEY; CDR2 reads SVGAGI. The CDR3 spells CASSYGPVGYGYTF. CDR3 sequence (DNA): TGTGCCAGCAGTTACGGGCCGGTAGGATACGGCTACACCTTC.

V gene TRBV4-1 combines with J gene TRBJ2-7; TRBD1 matches at 9 bases. Germline CDR1 is MGHRA and CDR2 is YSYEKL. V trimming: 4 bases; J trimming: 5 bases; junction bases outside the gene matches: 3. The CDR3 has 13 residues. The CDR3 sequence is CASSLRTGDEQYF. Here the CDR3 DNA reads TGCGCCAGCAGCCTTCGGACAGGGGACGAGCAGTACTTC.

The chain recombines TRBV27 with TRBJ1-1; no firm D call. This CDR3 has 14 amino acids. Between the trimmed V and J ends, which lost 6 bases and 7 bases, there was a span of 18 bases. The germline gives CDR1 MNHEY, CDR2 SMNVEV (reference sequence). The CDR3 nucleotides read TGTGCCAGCAGGGTCATCTCAAACAGTCTTGAAGCTTTCTTT. This encodes CASRVISNSLEAFF.

The chain employs TRBV18 and TRBJ2-3; 8 bases align to TRBD2. CDR1 and CDR2 (germline): KGHSH, LQKENI. The CDR3 is 16 amino acids. J lost 6 bases, V lost 5 bases, and 13 bases had no gene match. For the CDR3, the DNA is TGTGCCAGCTCATCAGGTCCAAAACTAGCGGTTGATACGCAGTATTTT. The encoded protein is CASSSGPKLAVDTQYF.

The chain joins TRBV4-1 to TRBJ1-2; the D gene is possibly TRBD1 (5 bases). The ends were cut back, 3 bases at V and 2 bases at J, with 16 bases in the middle. There are 16 residues in the CDR3. Germline V gene sequence: CDR1 MGHRA, CDR2 YSYEKL. The CDR3 reads CASSQPSRGSNYGYTF. In DNA form, the CDR3 reads TGCGCCAGCAGCCAGCCGTCCCGGGGGAGCAACTATGGCTACACCTTC.

V usage is TRBV5-4 and J usage is TRBJ1-1; D gene ambiguous. The CDR3 loop spans 13 amino acids. The germline CDR1 and CDR2 sequences are SGHNT and YYREEE (reference sequence). V was trimmed by 2 bases and J by 6 bases, leaving 11 bases between them. The DNA of the CDR3 is TGTGCCAGCAGCTTATTCAGTTACGCTGAAGCTTTCTTT. It is translated as CASSLFSYAEAFF.

The chain combines TRBV9 with TRBJ1-4; 7 nucleotides align to TRBD1. The V segment lost 4 bases and the J segment 2 bases; nucleotides outside the gene matches: 5. CDR1 is SGDLS, CDR2 YYNGEE, per germline. CDR3 length equals 15 residues. CDR3 protein: CASSIQGSTNEKLFF. The CDR3 bases are TGTGCCAGCAGCATACAGGGGTCGACTAATGAAAAACTGTTTTTT.

The V gene is TRBV5-6, the J gene TRBJ2-7; 7 nucleotides align to TRBD1. With V trimmed by 2 bases and J by 2 bases, 4 bases remained unmatched. CDR3 size: 14 residues. CDR1 is SGHDT, CDR2 YYEEEE, per germline. CDR3: CASSLTGTAYEQYF. DNA for the CDR3: TGTGCCAGCAGCTTAACCGGGACAGCCTACGAGCAGTACTTC.

This rearrangement joins TRBV18 to TRBJ1-2; 7 bases map to TRBD1. Germline CDR1 KGHSH, CDR2 LQKENI. With 2 bases clipped from V and 6 bases from J, the junction kept 9 bases outside the gene matches. This CDR3 is 15 amino acids long. Here the CDR3 reads CASSPKEGASNGYTF. The CDR3 nucleotides read TGTGCCAGCTCACCAAAGGAGGGGGCTTCGAATGGCTACACCTTC. The entire variable domain, with the rest obtained from reference TRBV18 and TRBJ1-2, is as follows: NAGVMQNPRHLVRRRGQEARLRCSPMKGHSHVYWYRQLPEEGLKFMVYLQKENIIDESGMPKERFSAEFPKEGPSILRIQQVVRGDSAAYFCASSPKEGASNGYTFGSGTRLTVV.

CDR3 region: CASSPGLNTEAFF. The CDR3 DNA sequence: TGCGCCAGCAGCCCAGGGCTGAACACTGAAGCTTTCTTT. This rearrangement joins TRBV5-1 to TRBJ1-1, with D perhaps matching TRBD1 (5 bases). The length of the CDR3 is 13 residues. With 4 bases removed from V and 0 bases from J, the gap between germline ends came to 7 bases. The germline V gene has CDR1 SGHRS and CDR2 YFSETQ.

This chain uses TRBV7-9 with TRBJ2-7; D perhaps matches TRBD2 (7 bases). Germline V gene data show CDR1 as SEHNR and CDR2 as FQNEAQ (reference sequence). The CDR3 length is 15 residues. Trimming removed 5 bases at V and 2 bases at J, with 16 bases between. CDR3 sequence: CASSTTGRGPYEQYF. CDR3 in DNA: TGTGCCAGCAGCACCACAGGGAGGGGACCCTACGAGCAGTACTTC. Together with reference TRBV7-9 and TRBJ2-7, the CDR3 gives the full variable domain: DTGVSQNPRHKITKRGQNVTFRCDPISEHNRLYWYRQTLGQGPEFLTYFQNEAQLEKSRLLSDRFSAERPKGSFSTLEIQRTEQGDSAMYLCASSTTGRGPYEQYFGPGTRLTVT.

This rearrangement joins TRBV27 to TRBJ2-2; possibly TRBD1 for D (6 bases). Germline V CDR1 and CDR2: MNHEY, SMNVEV (reference sequence). Trimming took off 4 bases at V and 6 bases at J, with 12 bases between the two ends. The CDR3 is 14 amino acids. The CDR3 bases are TGTGCCAGCAGTTGGGGGCCCGCGGCCGGGGAGCTGTTTTTT. This codes for CASSWGPAAGELFF.

The chain is built from TRBV2 and TRBJ2-3, with TRBD2 matching over 11 bases. The germline V gene has CDR1 SNHLY and CDR2 FYNNEI. With 6 bases clipped from V and 3 bases from J, the junction kept 14 bases outside the gene matches. This CDR3 is built from 18 residues. CDR3 sequence reads: CASRTSGTSGFSTDTQYF. In DNA form, the CDR3 reads TGTGCCAGCAGGACTTCCGGGACTAGCGGATTCTCGACAGATACGCAGTATTTT.

The chain uses TRBV10-1 and TRBJ1-1, with 8 bases identical to TRBD1. This CDR3 region has 14 residues. The J segment lost 2 bases and the V segment lost 4 bases, leaving 3 bases of the junction unmatched. Germline assignment: CDR1 WNHNN and CDR2 SYGVQD (reference sequence). For the CDR3, the DNA is TGCGCCAGCAGTGCCGGACAGGGTAACACTGAAGCTTTCTTT. The encoded protein is CASSAGQGNTEAFF.

The CDR3 region is CASSTRQGGTGELFF. CDR3 nucleotide sequence: TGCGCCAGCAGTACCCGACAGGGGGGCACCGGGGAGCTGTTTTTT. The V gene is TRBV10-2, the J gene TRBJ2-2; the match to TRBD1 covers 9 bases. The V gene end was trimmed by 5 bases and the J gene end by 4 bases; junction bases not matched to a gene: 5. CDR1 WSHSY and CDR2 SAAADI come from the germline V gene. The CDR3 runs to 15 residues.

The chain uses TRBV30 and TRBJ1-2; TRBD1 is a possible D gene (6 bases). CDR3 length: 15 residues. Trimming stripped 1 base from V and 7 bases from J, with 19 bases between. Per the germline V gene, CDR1 is GTSNPN and CDR2 is SVGIG (reference sequence). The CDR3 is CAWSEGLQGYSGYTF. For the CDR3, the DNA is TGTGCCTGGAGTGAAGGTCTGCAGGGGTATTCTGGCTACACCTTC. Together with reference TRBV30 and TRBJ1-2, the CDR3 gives the full variable domain: SQTIHQWPATLVQPVGSPLSLECTVEGTSNPNLYWYRQAAGRGLQLLFYSVGIGQISSEVPQNLSASRPQDRQFILSSKKLLLSDSGFYLCAWSEGLQGYSGYTFGSGTRLTVV.

Here the CDR3 reads CASSMGGVRTEAFF. CDR3 in DNA: TGTGCCAGTAGTATGGGAGGGGTTAGGACTGAAGCTTTCTTT. The V gene is TRBV19, the J gene TRBJ1-1, with D tentatively TRBD1 (5 bases). CDR3 length: 14 residues. Germline-derived CDR1 and CDR2 are LNHDA and SQIVND (reference sequence). Trimming removed 3 bases from V and 5 bases from J, with 13 bases in between.

This chain links TRBV6-5 with TRBJ1-6; D unclear. CDR3 size: 13 residues. The V gene lost 7 bases and the J gene lost 4 bases, with 8 bases spanning the gap. From germline, CDR1 is MNHEY and CDR2 SVGAGI. The chain's CDR3 is CASTPGYNSPLHF. The CDR3 DNA reads TGTGCCAGCACCCCAGGATATAATTCACCCCTCCACTTT.